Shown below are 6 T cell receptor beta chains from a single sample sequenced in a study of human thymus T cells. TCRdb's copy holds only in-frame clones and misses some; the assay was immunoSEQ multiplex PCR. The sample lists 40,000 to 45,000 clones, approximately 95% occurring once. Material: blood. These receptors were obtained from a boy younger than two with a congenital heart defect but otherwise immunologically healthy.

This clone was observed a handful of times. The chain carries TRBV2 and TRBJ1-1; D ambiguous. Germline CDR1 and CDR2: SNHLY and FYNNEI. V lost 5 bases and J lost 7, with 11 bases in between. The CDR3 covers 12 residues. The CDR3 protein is CASSRDPFEAFF. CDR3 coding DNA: TGTGCCAGCAGTCGGGATCCTTTTGAAGCTTTCTTT. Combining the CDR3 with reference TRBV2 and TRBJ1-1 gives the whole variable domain EPEVTQTPSHQVTQMGQEVILRCVPISNHLYFYWYRQILGQKVEFLVSFYNNEISEKSEIFDDQFSVERPDGSNFTLKIRSTKLEDSAMYFCASSRDPFEAFFGQGTRLTVV.

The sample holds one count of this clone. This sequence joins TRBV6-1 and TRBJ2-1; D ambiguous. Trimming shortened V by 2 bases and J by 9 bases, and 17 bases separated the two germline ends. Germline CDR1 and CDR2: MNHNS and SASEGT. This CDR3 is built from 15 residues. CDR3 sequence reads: CASSEREVSLSEQFF. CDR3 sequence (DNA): TGTGCCAGCAGTGAAAGGGAAGTTTCTCTTAGTGAGCAGTTCTTC.

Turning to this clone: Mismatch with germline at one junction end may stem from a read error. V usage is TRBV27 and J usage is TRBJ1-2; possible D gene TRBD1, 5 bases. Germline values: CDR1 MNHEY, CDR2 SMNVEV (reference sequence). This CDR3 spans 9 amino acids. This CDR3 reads CGGVKGYTF. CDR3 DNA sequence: TGCGGGGGGGTGAAAGGCTACACCTTC.

Here the CDR3 reads CASSPTWGRYNEQFF. In DNA form, the CDR3 reads TGTGCCAGCAGCCCCACGTGGGGGAGATACAATGAGCAGTTCTTC. The chain has TRBV7-9 and TRBJ2-1; tentatively, D is TRBD1 or TRBD2 (5 bases each). Germline values: CDR1 SEHNR, CDR2 FQNEAQ (reference sequence). With 5 bases removed from V and 4 bases from J, the gap between germline ends came to 15 bases. The CDR3 is 15 residues long.

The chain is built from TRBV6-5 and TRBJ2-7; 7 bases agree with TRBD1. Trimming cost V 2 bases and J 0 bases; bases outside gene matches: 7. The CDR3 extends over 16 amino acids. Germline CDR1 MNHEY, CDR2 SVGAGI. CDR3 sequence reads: CASSYGDSLSSYEQYF. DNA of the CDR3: TGTGCCAGCAGTTACGGGGACAGTTTGAGCTCCTACGAGCAGTACTTC.

The CDR3 spells CASSPDRDRGEKLFF. The CDR3 bases are TGTGCCAGCTCACCGGACCGGGACAGGGGGGAAAAACTGTTTTTT. The chain has TRBV18 and TRBJ1-4, with 11 positions matching TRBD1. V was pared by 3 bases and J by 8 bases, with 5 bases of the junction left unmatched. The CDR3 totals 15 residues. CDR1 and CDR2 from the germline V gene are KGHSH and LQKENI.